This TCR beta chain emerged from a study of technical replicates of blood from a handful of donors (dated by TCRdb to the late 2010s). About this clone: Its antigen is not yet known. Within one base of it there is no much larger clone, and no base qualities were kept.

The CDR3 contains 13 residues, cysteine and phenylalanine counted. Only the CDR3 region is kept as DNA, spanning 39 bases read in frame from base 1. Looking up the germline V gene (reference sequence) yields CDR1 LNHDA and CDR2 SQIVND. Trimming removed 3 bases from V and 7 bases from J, leaving 12 bases between the germline ends. The library was prepared using the immunoSEQ multiplex PCR assay. TCRdb mirrors the immuneACCESS table, restricted to in-frame sequences. Some clones are absent from its copies; in checked studies, under half trace to an unresolved V gene, and the reason for the others is unknown. The sample records 60,000 or so clones, about 86% of which are singletons. The ten largest clones take up 4% to 6.5% of the sample.

The sequencing input was PBMCs. The sequence derives from a human donor in good health. Some clones in this sample may be carry-over from other donors' samples. The sequence is built from TRBV19 and TRBJ1-1; the D segment could be TRBD1, given 6 matching bases. The CDR3 reads as follows: CASSINQGNEAFF. In nucleotide form, the sequence is TGTGCCAGTAGTATCAACCAGGGGAATGAAGCTTTCTTT. The entire variable domain, with the stretches around the CDR3 drawn from the reference TRBV19 and TRBJ1-1 proteins, is DGGITQSPKYLFRKEGQNVTLSCEQNLNHDAMYWYRQDPGQGLRLIYYSQIVNDFQKGDIAEGYSVSREKKESFPLTVTSAQKNPTAFYLCASSINQGNEAFFGQGTRLTVV.